The next 19 T cell receptor beta chains were all read from a single sample in a study of human T cells and chemical hapten exposure. The time point: patch test 2, 6 weeks after DPC sensitization. Documented treatment: therapeutic diphenylcyclopropenone sensitization with weekly scalp DPC. TCRdb re-called the RACE reads through MiXCR, storing one row per CDR3 protein. The table shows fewer than 85,000 distinct CDR3 sequences, with 11% occurring only once. Specimen: whole blood, collected in connection with sensitization to the hapten diphenylcyclopropenone (DPC). Receptors originate from a man between 18 and 35 years old with alopecia areata. Some clones in this sample may be carry-over from other donors' samples.

The chain has TRBV9 and TRBJ1-4, with 7 bases that match TRBD1. This CDR3 has 15 amino acids. Germline V lookup: CDR1 SGDLS, CDR2 YYNGEE. Losses at the gene ends were 1 base for V and 4 bases for J; bases not matched to a gene: 4. In nucleotides, the CDR3 is TGTGCCAGCAGCGTAACTCAGGGGGGTAATGAAAAACTGTTTTTT. Translating gives CASSVTQGGNEKLFF. Filled out from reference TRBV9 and TRBJ1-4, the complete variable domain reads DSGVTQTPKHLITATGQRVTLRCSPRSGDLSVYWYQQSLDQGLQFLIQYYNGEERAKGNILERFSAQQFPDLHSELNLSSLELGDSALYFCASSVTQGGNEKLFFGSGTQLSVL.

This clonotype was detected ten times or more. The chain links TRBV3-1 to TRBJ2-5; D possibly matches TRBD1 or TRBD2 (5 bases each). The germline CDR1 and CDR2 sequences are LGHDT and YNNKEL (reference sequence). Trimming removed 1 base from V and 2 bases from J, with 11 bases in between. This CDR3 has 15 amino acids. CDR3 in amino acids: CASSQVGTDQETQYF. CDR3 nucleotides: TGTGCCAGCAGCCAAGTTGGGACGGATCAAGAGACCCAGTACTTC.

This clonotype was observed many times. The V gene is TRBV6-5, the J gene TRBJ1-2, with D hard to call. The V gene lost 8 bases and the J gene lost 0 bases, with 16 bases spanning the gap. The CDR3 runs 15 residues. Germline assignment: CDR1 MNHEY and CDR2 SVGAGI. The CDR3 DNA sequence: TGTGCCAGCGCCCTAGACGGTATCGCTAACTATGGCTACACCTTC. It specifies CASALDGIANYGYTF.

This clonotype has ten or more counts. The chain couples TRBV29-1 to TRBJ2-1; no reliable D call. The germline gives CDR1 SQVTM, CDR2 ANQGSEA. CDR3 size: 13 residues. V gave up 4 bases and J gave up 0 bases, with 7 bases separating them. The CDR3 DNA sequence: TGCAGCGTTGTGCGGAGCTCCTACAATGAGCAGTTCTTC. This sequence encodes CSVVRSSYNEQFF.

This chain connects TRBV12-3 or TRBV12-4 to TRBJ1-1; the match to TRBD1 covers 9 bases. The CDR3 loop spans 14 amino acids. Trimming at V came to 6 bases and at J to 4 bases, leaving 6 bases not matched to a gene. This chain's CDR3 is CASRPGQGGTEAFF. CDR3 DNA: TGTGCCAGCAGACCGGGACAGGGTGGCACTGAAGCTTTCTTT.

The V and J genes are TRBV29-1 and TRBJ2-7; possible D gene TRBD2, 5 bases. The CDR3 runs to 15 residues. The germline V gene has CDR1 SQVTM and CDR2 ANQGSEA. The V and J ends lost 0 bases and 0 bases respectively, with 12 bases between them. For the CDR3, the DNA is TGCAGCGTTGAAGATCAGGAGGAGAACTCCTACGAGCAGTACTTC. Translated, it gives CSVEDQEENSYEQYF.

The chain uses TRBV12-3 or TRBV12-4 and TRBJ2-4; perhaps TRBD2 as D (5 bases). The V and J ends lost 5 bases and 5 bases respectively, with 22 bases between them. The CDR3 extends over 17 amino acids. CDR3 DNA sequence: TGTGCCAGCAGTCCTCCAAGGAGGTTTCGGCTCGAAAACATTCAGTACTTC. This translates into CASSPPRRFRLENIQYF.

This clonotype appeared many times. The chain couples TRBV3-1 to TRBJ1-6, with D unresolved. This CDR3 is 17 amino acids long. V lost 7 bases and J 4 bases, leaving 20 bases between the germline ends. Germline values: CDR1 LGHDT, CDR2 YNNKEL (reference sequence). The CDR3 reads CASTTIRAAAYNSPLHF. The CDR3 DNA follows: TGTGCCAGCACAACTATCCGGGCGGCAGCGTATAATTCACCCCTCCACTTT.

The chain joins TRBV5-5 to TRBJ1-2; D call uncertain. The germline V gene encodes CDR1 SGHKS and CDR2 YYEKEE (reference sequence). V was cut by 1 base and J by 4 bases, with 5 bases left in between. The CDR3 loop spans 12 amino acids. The CDR3 loop is CASSLYSYGYTF. DNA of the CDR3: TGTGCCAGCAGCTTGTATTCCTATGGCTACACCTTC. Complete variable domain (other parts from reference TRBV5-5 and TRBJ1-2): DAGVTQSPTHLIKTRGQQVTLRCSPISGHKSVSWYQQVLGQGPQFIFQYYEKEERGRGNFPDRFSARQFPNYSSELNVNALLLGDSALYLCASSLYSYGYTFGSGTRLTVV.

This clonotype appeared a few times. This chain joins TRBV18 and TRBJ1-4; D unclear. This CDR3 spans 14 amino acids. Germline lookup yields CDR1 KGHSH and CDR2 LQKENI. Trimming cost V 3 bases and J 8 bases, with 13 bases left between them. The CDR3 protein is CASSPQVPGEKLFF. DNA of the CDR3: TGTGCCAGCTCACCCCAGGTCCCGGGGGAAAAACTGTTTTTT.

This clonotype was counted many times. The V and J genes are TRBV7-2 and TRBJ1-3; D is undetermined. V lost 2 bases and J 0 bases, leaving 5 bases between the germline ends. CDR1 is SGHTA, CDR2 FQGNSA, per germline. This CDR3 is 14 amino acids long. The CDR3 nucleotides read TGTGCCAGCAGCTTACAAATCTCTGGAAACACCATATATTTT. It is translated as CASSLQISGNTIYF.

There are many counts of this clonotype. The chain combines TRBV7-3 with TRBJ2-5, with 10 bases that match TRBD2. The germline gives CDR1 SGHTA, CDR2 FQGTGA. Germline trimming cut 5 bases from V and 7 bases from J; bases unmatched to any gene: 7. The CDR3 is 14 amino acids. CDR3 amino acids: CASSPGLASATQYF. CDR3 bases: TGTGCCAGCAGCCCGGGACTAGCGAGCGCGACCCAGTACTTC.

In this sample, this clonotype turned up a few times. The chain employs TRBV4-2 and TRBJ2-5; 13 bases agree with TRBD2. The CDR3 has 16 amino acids. CDR1 is LGHNA, CDR2 YNFKEQ, per germline. Trimming at V came to 4 bases and at J to 5 bases, leaving 7 bases not matched to a gene. CDR3 region: CASSRTSGGPGETQYF. CDR3 nucleotide sequence: TGTGCCAGCAGCCGGACTAGCGGGGGTCCGGGGGAGACCCAGTACTTC.

In its sample, this clonotype was seen a few times. V usage is TRBV4-1 and J usage is TRBJ1-5, with D maybe TRBD1 (5 bases). Germline V CDR1 and CDR2: MGHRA, YSYEKL. V was trimmed by 5 bases and J by 7 bases, leaving 21 bases between them. This CDR3 contains 16 residues. The CDR3 here is CASSYQAGSGRQPQHF. The CDR3 DNA sequence: TGCGCCAGCAGCTACCAAGCAGGGTCGGGGCGGCAGCCCCAGCATTTT.

In its sample, this clonotype was seen many times. The rearrangement links TRBV11-2 to TRBJ1-6, with TRBD1 as a possible D gene (5 bases). Germline CDR1 is SGHAT and CDR2 is FQNNGV. The V and J ends lost 4 bases and 13 bases respectively, with 14 bases between them. The length of the CDR3 is 13 residues. The CDR3 protein is CASSSGTGGPLHF. CDR3 in DNA: TGTGCCAGCAGCTCCGGGACGGGAGGGCCCCTCCACTTT.

The sample holds many counts of this clonotype. The rearrangement links TRBV20-1 to TRBJ2-1, with D tentatively TRBD2 (6 bases). The CDR3 loop spans 14 amino acids. The V gene's germline CDR1 is DFQATT and CDR2 SNEGSKA (reference sequence). V was cut by 6 bases and J by 9 bases, with 21 bases left in between. The CDR3 is CSAFVLTSSVEQFF. The CDR3 coding sequence is TGCAGTGCGTTCGTTTTAACTAGCTCAGTTGAGCAGTTCTTC.

The chain links TRBV3-1 to TRBJ2-5; D not certain. The V end was cut by 2 bases, the J end by 5 bases, with 6 bases between. Germline values: CDR1 LGHDT, CDR2 YNNKEL (reference sequence). The CDR3 contains 12 residues. CDR3 in DNA: TGTGCCAGCAGCCAATTCTATGAGACCCAGTACTTC. It codes for CASSQFYETQYF.

This clonotype turned up a few times. This chain links TRBV6-4 with TRBJ2-7; D perhaps matches TRBD2 (5 bases). This CDR3 contains 13 residues. Trimming pared 2 bases from V and 5 bases from J, leaving 10 bases between. Germline V CDR1 and CDR2: MRHNA, SNTAGT. In DNA, the CDR3 is TGTGCCAGCAGTGACACCCCGGGGAACGAGCAGTACTTC. It codes for CASSDTPGNEQYF.

The V and J genes are TRBV19 and TRBJ2-3; D is unresolved. The CDR3 has 13 residues. Trimming left V 3 bases short and J 6 bases short, with 10 bases between. Germline V gene data show CDR1 as LNHDA and CDR2 as SQIVND (reference sequence). The CDR3 sequence is CASSIALTDTQYF. The CDR3, as DNA: TGTGCCAGTAGTATCGCTCTAACCGATACGCAGTATTTT.